The clone carrying this TCR beta chain occurred many times. Its antigen is unidentified. The data are from a study of T-cell reconstitution after alpha-beta-depleted transplantation in children. Findings and caveats of the study: Newly made T cells mostly supplied T-cell counts and diversity one year after transplant. At around two months after transplant, the alpha-beta T cells were reportedly derived from several hundred expanded clones that came from non-depleted graft cells. Some patients' high day-60 TCRbeta diversity was attributed to recipient cells surviving conditioning.

Construction of the TCRbeta library involved unique molecular identifiers. TCRdb re-called the PCR reads through MiXCR, storing one row per CDR3 protein. The sample consists of around 700,000 distinct CDR3 sequences, 10% to 15% of them appearing once. This receptor was taken from a girl aged 2 to 10 with congenital amegakaryocytic thrombocytopenia, due to receive a stem cell transplant. Sequences were derived from PBMCs, sampled before TCRalphabeta/CD19-depleted stem cell transplant.

CDR3 region: CASRGIQGFTDTQYF. CDR3 bases: TGCGCCAGCAGGGGGATCCAGGGGTTCACAGATACGCAGTATTTT. The chain recombines TRBV5-1 with TRBJ2-3; TRBD1 might be the D (6 bases). Germline V gene lookup returns CDR1 SGHRS and CDR2 YFSETQ. Trimming took 5 bases from V and 2 from J, leaving 15 bases between them. The CDR3 extends over 15 amino acids.